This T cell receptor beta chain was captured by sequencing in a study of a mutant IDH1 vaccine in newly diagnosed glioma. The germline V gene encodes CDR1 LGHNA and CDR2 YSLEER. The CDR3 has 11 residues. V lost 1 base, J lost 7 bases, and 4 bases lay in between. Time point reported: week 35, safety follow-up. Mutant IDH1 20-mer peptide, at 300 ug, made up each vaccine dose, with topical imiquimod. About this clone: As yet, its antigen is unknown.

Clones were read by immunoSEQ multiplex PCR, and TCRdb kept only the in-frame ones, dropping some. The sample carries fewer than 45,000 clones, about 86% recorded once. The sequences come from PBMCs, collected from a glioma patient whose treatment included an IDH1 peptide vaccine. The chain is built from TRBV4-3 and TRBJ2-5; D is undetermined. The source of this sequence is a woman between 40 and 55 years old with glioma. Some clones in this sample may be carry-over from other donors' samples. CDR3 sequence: CASSQGPTQYF. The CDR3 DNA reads TGCGCCAGCAGCCAAGGACCGACCCAGTACTTC.